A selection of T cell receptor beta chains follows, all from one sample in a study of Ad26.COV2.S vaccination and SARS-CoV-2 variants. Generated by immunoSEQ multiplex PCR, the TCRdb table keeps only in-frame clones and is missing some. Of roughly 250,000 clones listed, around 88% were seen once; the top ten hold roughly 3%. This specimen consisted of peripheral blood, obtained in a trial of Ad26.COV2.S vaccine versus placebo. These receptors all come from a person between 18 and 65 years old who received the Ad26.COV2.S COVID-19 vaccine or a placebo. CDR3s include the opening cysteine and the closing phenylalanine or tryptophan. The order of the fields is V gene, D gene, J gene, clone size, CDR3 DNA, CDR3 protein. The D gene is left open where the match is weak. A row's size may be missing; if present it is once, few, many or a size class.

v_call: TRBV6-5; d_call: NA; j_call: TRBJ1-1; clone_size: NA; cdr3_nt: TGTGCCAGCAGTTACTCCGGCAGCAGGGGCACTGAAGCTTTCTTT; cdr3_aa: CASSYSGSRGTEAFF
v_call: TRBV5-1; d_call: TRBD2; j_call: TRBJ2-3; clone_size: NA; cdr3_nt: TGCGCCAGCAGCTCGTCAACTAGCGGGGGTCAGGATACGCAGTATTTT; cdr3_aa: CASSSSTSGGQDTQYF
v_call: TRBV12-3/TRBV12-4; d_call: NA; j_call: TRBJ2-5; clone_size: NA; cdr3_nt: TGTGCCAGCAAGGGCCCCCCAGAGACCCAGTACTTC; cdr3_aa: CASKGPPETQYF
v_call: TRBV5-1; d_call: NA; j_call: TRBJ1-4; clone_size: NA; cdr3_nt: TGCGCCAGCAGCCCCTGGGGGGGGAGTTATGAAAAACTGTTTTTT; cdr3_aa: CASSPWGGSYEKLFF
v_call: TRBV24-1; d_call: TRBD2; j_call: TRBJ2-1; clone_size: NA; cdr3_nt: TGTGCCACTTCTTCGGGGGGGAGGCGGCAAAGCGCCTACAATGAGCAGTTCTTC; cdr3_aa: CATSSGGRRQSAYNEQFF
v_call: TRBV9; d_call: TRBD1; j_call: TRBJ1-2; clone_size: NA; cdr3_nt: TGTGCCAGCAGCGTTCTCCCGGGACAGTCTAACTATGGCTACACCTTC; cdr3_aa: CASSVLPGQSNYGYTF
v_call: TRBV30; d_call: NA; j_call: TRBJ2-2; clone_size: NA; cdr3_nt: TGTGCCTGGACGCGCGCACCACAGAACACCGGGGAGCTGTTTTTT; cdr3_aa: CAWTRAPQNTGELFF
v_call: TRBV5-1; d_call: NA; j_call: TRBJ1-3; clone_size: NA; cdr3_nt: TGCGCCAGCAGCTCCCTACCCGCGGGTTTCTCTGGAAACACCATATATTTT; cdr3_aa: CASSSLPAGFSGNTIYF
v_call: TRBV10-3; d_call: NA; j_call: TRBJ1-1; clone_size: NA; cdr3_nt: TGTGCCATCAGAGACGACAGCGGTGGGACTGAAGCTTTCTTT; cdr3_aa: CAIRDDSGGTEAFF
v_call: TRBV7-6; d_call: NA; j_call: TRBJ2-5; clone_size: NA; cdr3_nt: TGTGCCAGCAGTCCGACTAGTCCGCAAGAGACCCAGTACTTC; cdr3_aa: CASSPTSPQETQYF
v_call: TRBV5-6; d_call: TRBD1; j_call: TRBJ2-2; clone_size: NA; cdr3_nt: TGTGCCAGCAGCTTGGTTCAGGGGGACACCGGGGAGCTGTTTTTT; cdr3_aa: CASSLVQGDTGELFF
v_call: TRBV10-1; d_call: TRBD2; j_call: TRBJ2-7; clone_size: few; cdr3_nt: TGCGCCAGCAGTGACCCTAGCGGGGGCCGAAGCTCCTACGAGCAGTACTTC; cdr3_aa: CASSDPSGGRSSYEQYF
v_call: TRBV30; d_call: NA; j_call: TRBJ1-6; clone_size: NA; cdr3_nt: TGTGCCTGGAGTGTACGGTGGAGGGACAATTCACCCCTCCACTTT; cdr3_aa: CAWSVRWRDNSPLHF
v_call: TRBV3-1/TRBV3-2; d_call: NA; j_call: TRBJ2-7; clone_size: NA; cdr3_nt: TGTGCCAGCAGCCAAGCGTTGGGAGAGCAGTACTTC; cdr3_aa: CASSQALGEQYF
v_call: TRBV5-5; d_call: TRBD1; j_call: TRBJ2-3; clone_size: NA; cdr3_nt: TGTGCCAGCAGCTTGGAAGGGCAGGGGGACACTAGCACAGATACGCAGTATTTT; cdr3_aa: CASSLEGQGDTSTDTQYF
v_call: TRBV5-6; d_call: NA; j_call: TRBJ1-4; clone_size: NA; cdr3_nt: TGTGCCAGCAGCTTGGGAGGAGACAAACTGTTTTTT; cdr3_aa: CASSLGGDKLFF
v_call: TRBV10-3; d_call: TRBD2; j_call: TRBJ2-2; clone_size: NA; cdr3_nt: TGTGCCATCAGTGAGTCCCCCGGACTAGCGGTGAACACCGGGGAGCTGTTTTTT; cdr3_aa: CAISESPGLAVNTGELFF
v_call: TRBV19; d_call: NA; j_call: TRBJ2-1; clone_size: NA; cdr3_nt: TGTGCCAGTAGGGAGGGGGGCCCGTACAATGAGCAGTTCTTC; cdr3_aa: CASREGGPYNEQFF
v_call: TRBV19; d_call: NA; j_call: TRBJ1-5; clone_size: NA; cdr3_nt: TGTGCCAACCCGAGAGTGTATAGCAATCAGCCCCAGCATTTT; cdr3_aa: CANPRVYSNQPQHF
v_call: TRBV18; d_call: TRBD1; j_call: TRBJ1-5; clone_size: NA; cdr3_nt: TGTGCCAGCGGGACAGGGAGCAATCAGCCCCAGCATTTT; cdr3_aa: CASGTGSNQPQHF